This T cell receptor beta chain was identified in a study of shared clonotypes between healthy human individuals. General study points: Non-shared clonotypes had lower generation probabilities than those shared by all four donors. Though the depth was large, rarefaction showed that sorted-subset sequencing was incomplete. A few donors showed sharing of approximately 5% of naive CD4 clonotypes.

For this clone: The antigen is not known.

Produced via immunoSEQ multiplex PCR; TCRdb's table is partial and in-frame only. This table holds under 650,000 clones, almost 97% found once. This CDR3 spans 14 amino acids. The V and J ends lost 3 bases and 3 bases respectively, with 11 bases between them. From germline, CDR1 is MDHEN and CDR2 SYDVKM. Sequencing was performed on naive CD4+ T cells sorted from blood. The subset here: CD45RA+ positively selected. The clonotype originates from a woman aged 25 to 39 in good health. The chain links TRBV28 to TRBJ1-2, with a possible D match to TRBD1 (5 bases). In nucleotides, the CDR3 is TGTGCCAGCAGTTTGGGGGGAGGGGACTATGGCTACACCTTC. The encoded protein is CASSLGGGDYGYTF.